The subject of this entry is one T cell receptor (beta chain). This clonotype occurred many times. It has no known antigen specificity. The input lacks base qualities; no much larger clone sits a single base away. TCR beta CDR3 regions were amplified from RNA transcripts. The first round of RT-PCR for the TCR CDR3 was performed with the HTBI primer set and the Qiagen OneStep RT-PCR kit. Libraries were constructed in a second round of multiplex PCR, after which size selection and purification were performed. The libraries were sequenced on an Illumina HiSeq2000 using paired-end 100 bp reads. The paper's processing steps were these. Raw data were processed with SOAPnuke, discarding reads with adapters, uncalled bases, mean Phred below 15, or no exact constant-primer or identifier match. COPE v1.2.5 was used to merge high-quality paired reads, and clonotypes were defined as unique nucleotide sequences. Clonotypes were aligned to IMGT TRBV, TRBD and TRBJ reference segments using MiTCR v1.1. The analysis included only V-J combinations with a frequency above 0.0001, which together covered roughly 99% of the repertoires. A TCS score was defined as the ratio between F50 (clonal expansion) and ExV (chaos), using BLOSUM62-based TCRdist between CDR3 peptides within each V-J. Welch's t-statistics and random forest reduced 514 V-J features to 10 to 15, which were used in a naive Bayes classifier (R e1071). TCRdb cleaned the public reads at Q25 with fastp, built clones with MiXCR and kept in-frame beta chains. Rows with one shared CDR3 protein collapse into an entry with the most common genes and DNA. The V and J calls were determined by TCRdb, not by the authors. This sample comprises about 200,000 distinct CDR3 sequences, 17% of them detected only once. Of the sample, around 50% is held by the ten largest clones.

Trimming costs V 3 bases and J 3 bases, and their ends lie 10 bases apart. The germline V gene sets CDR1 to MDHEN and CDR2 to SYDVKM. The CDR3 runs 14 residues from the cysteine to the phenylalanine. CDR3 DNA is the only sequence kept; it has 42 bases, read in frame from the first base. Stable Graves' hyperthyroidism was defined as the absence of progression to ophthalmopathy over 18 months of follow-up. Hyperthyroidism patients were newly diagnosed, with disease duration under 2 months, and aged 18 to 65 years. The study excluded patients with uncontrolled infections, other autoimmune diseases, pregnancy or lactation. Diagnoses were established on the basis of clinical symptoms, serum thyroxine and TRAb, thyroid ultrasound, and orbital computed tomography. PBMCs were separated from approximately 9.9 ml of fresh peripheral blood using Ficoll-Paque density gradient centrifugation. Trizol reagent was used to extract total RNA, and RNA quality was then checked on an Agilent 2100 Bioanalyzer.

The sample is drawn from a study of T cells in Graves' hyperthyroidism and ophthalmopathy (dated by TCRdb to the late 2010s). Describing the broader study: Peripheral blood samples were taken at the time of initial diagnosis, prior to any treatment. The paper describes TCR Vbeta CDR3 sequencing of 135 peripheral blood samples, made up of approximately 40 ophthalmopathy patients, some 80 hyperthyroidism patients and roughly 17 progressor patients. In more than 5 Graves' hyperthyroidism patients, the study also compared T-cell repertoires from thyroid tissue with T-cell repertoires from blood. Once sampling was done, hyperthyroidism patients were given methimazole at a starting dose of 30 mg daily, whereas ophthalmopathy patients were given high-dose intravenous methylprednisolone. Whether ophthalmopathy could be predicted prospectively was tested in an independent validation cohort made up of 18 hyperthyroidism patients plus 17 patients who later progressed to ophthalmopathy. The roughly 94 discovery patients were randomly divided into training and test sets at a 7:3 ratio. To identify TCR V-J signatures that set the groups apart, the researchers used a discovery cohort of about a hundred patients, made up of 40 to 45 with Graves' ophthalmopathy and about 60 with stable Graves' hyperthyroidism.

Broader findings and caveats from the paper: In validation, progression to ophthalmopathy was predicted by the model with 55% to 71% sensitivity and nearly 75% specificity, a median of about 6 months before onset. In cross-validation, a model built on a 13 V-J signature told ophthalmopathy apart from stable hyperthyroidism with approximately 90% sensitivity and roughly 82% specificity, and in testing the same model reached 80%/75%. No statistical method was used to set the sample size in advance, and investigators knew the group allocation. Most expanded thyroid clonotypes (frequency above 0.001) were also detected in blood, a finding suggesting that blood repertoires may reflect thyroid immune responses.

The V gene is TRBV28 and the J gene is TRBJ2-3, with the D gene too uncertain to name. The sequencing input was blood. The clonotype originates from a man over 45 with Graves' hyperthyroidism. The CDR3: CASSLGGWTDTQYF. The bases read TGTGCCAGCAGTTTGGGCGGTTGGACAGATACGCAGTATTTT.